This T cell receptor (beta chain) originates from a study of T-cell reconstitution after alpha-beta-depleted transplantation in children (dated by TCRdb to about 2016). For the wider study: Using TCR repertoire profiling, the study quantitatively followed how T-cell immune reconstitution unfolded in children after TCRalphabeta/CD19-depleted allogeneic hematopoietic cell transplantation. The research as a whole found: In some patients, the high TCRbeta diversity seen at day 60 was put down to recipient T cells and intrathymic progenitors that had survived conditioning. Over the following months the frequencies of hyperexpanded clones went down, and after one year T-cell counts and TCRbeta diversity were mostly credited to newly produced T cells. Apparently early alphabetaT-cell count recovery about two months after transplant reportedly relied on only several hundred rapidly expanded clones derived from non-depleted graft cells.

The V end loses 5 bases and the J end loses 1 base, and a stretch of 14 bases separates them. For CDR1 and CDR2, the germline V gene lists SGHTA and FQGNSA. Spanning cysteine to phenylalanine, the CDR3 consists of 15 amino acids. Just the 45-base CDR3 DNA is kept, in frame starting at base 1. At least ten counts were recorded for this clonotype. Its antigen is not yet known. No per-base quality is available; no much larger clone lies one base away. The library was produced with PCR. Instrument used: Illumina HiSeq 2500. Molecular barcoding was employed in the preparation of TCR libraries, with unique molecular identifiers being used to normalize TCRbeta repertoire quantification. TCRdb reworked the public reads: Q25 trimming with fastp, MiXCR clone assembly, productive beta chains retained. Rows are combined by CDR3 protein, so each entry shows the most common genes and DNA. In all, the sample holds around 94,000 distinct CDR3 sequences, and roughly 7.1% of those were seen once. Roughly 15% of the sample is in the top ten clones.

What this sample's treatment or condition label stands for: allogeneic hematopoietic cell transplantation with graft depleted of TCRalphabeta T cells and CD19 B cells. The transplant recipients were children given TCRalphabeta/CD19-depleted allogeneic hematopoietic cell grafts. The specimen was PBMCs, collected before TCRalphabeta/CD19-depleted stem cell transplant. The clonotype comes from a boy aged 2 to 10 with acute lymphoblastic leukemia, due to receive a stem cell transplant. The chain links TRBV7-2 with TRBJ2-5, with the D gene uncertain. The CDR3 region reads CASSPIMAAQETQYF. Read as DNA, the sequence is TGTGCCAGCAGCCCAATTATGGCAGCCCAAGAGACCCAGTACTTC.